This T cell receptor (beta chain) was profiled in a study of blood T cell repertoires in COVID-19 (dated by TCRdb to the early 2020s). Turning to the overall study: Collaborator samples came from the United States, Italy and Spain and covered acute and convalescent phases of COVID-19. The prospective study material was composed of cDNA or gDNA derived from T cells, B-cell-depleted T cells, or PBMCs. The repertoires were released in a freely available public database intended as a resource for research on the immune response to SARS-CoV-2. Deeply sampled blood TCRbeta repertoires from subjects exposed to, actively infected with, or recovered from COVID-19 were included in the dataset. The sample metadata nearly always contained a de-identified subject ID, COVID-19 status, age in years and sex. HLA class I and class II types, where available, came from metadata supplied by the sample provider rather than from assay-based typing. Samples were obtained from the ongoing ImmuneRACE study (first 160 participants) and from some 1,300 subjects provided by 6 global collaborators. On the study overall, not on this receptor specifically: Clinical and demographic metadata were provided uncurated, with the amount varying by source and participant.

In regard to this clone: It lacks a known antigen. No qualities accompany the bases; no much larger clone lies one base away.

Each collaborating institution followed its own protocols to collect whole blood in K2EDTA tubes. For TCRbeta analysis, collaborators shipped samples in one of three forms: frozen whole blood, isolated PBMCs, or DNA extracted from either of those sample types. Including cysteine and phenylalanine, the CDR3 has 12 amino acids. The sequence is cut down to CDR3 DNA, 36 bases in frame from base 1. Trimming takes 6 bases from V and 9 bases from J, and the germline ends sit 12 bases apart. The immunoSEQ Assay, a bias-controlled multiplex PCR, was used to amplify TCRbeta CDR3 regions from genomic DNA. The authors processed their data as follows. Nucleated cell counts per sample were estimated from amplification of reference gene primers within the assay. To quantify the absolute abundance of each unique TCRbeta CDR3 rearrangement, sequence reads were collapsed and filtered. Productive Simpson clonality was computed per sample as the square root of Simpson's diversity index over productive rearrangements. Entries here come from immuneACCESS through TCRdb and include only in-frame sequences with V and J called. Some clones fail to appear in such tables; in the studies checked, an unresolved V gene covers under half of the shortfall, and the cause of the remainder is unknown. D and trimming come from the DNA, and the V and J calls and clone size come from that table. In all, the sample holds 120,000 or so clones, and roughly nine tenths of those were seen once. Over 3.5% of the sample is taken by the ten largest.

The chain is made from TRBV12-3 or TRBV12-4 and TRBJ2-1; the D region possibly corresponds to TRBD1 (5 bases align). The origin of this receptor is a man in his forties or fifties with active COVID-19. Sequencing input: peripheral blood. The CDR3: CASRKGLTEQFF. The sequenced DNA is TGTGCCAGCAGAAAGGGGCTGACTGAGCAGTTCTTC.